Listed below are T cell receptor beta chains from one sample, sequenced in a study of blood T cell repertoires in COVID-19. The data were produced by immunoSEQ multiplex PCR, yet TCRdb's version contains in-frame clones alone and is incomplete. Of about 120,000 clones listed, roughly 89% were seen once; the top ten hold approximately 4.3%. The sequenced material came from peripheral blood. The receptors come from a man aged 35 to 55 with acute or convalescent COVID-19. Each CDR3 is given with its conserved first and last residue. The D gene is left open where the match is weak. The size of a clone is reported for some rows only, either as once, few or many, or as a class for expanded clones.

>TRBJ1-1|TRBV18|TRBD1|.
CASSPDRVTEAFF
TGTGCCAGCTCACCAGACAGGGTCACTGAAGCTTTCTTT
>TRBJ1-1|TRBV2|.|.
CASEAMNTEAFF
TGTGCCAGCGAGGCCATGAACACTGAAGCTTTCTTT
>TRBJ1-1|TRBV14|.|.
CASSQGQGFTEAFF
TGTGCCAGCAGCCAAGGTCAGGGGTTCACTGAAGCTTTCTTT
>TRBJ1-4|TRBV2|TRBD1|.
CASSDPGTGNEKLFF
TGTGCCAGCAGTGATCCCGGGACAGGGAATGAAAAACTGTTTTTT
>TRBJ2-7|TRBV15|TRBD1|.
CATSRDGTAGYEQYF
TGTGCCACCAGCAGAGACGGGACAGCCGGCTACGAGCAGTACTTC
>TRBJ1-2|TRBV24-1|TRBD1|.
CATTDRQGGGYTF
TGTGCCACGACGGATCGACAGGGGGGTGGCTACACCTTC
>TRBJ1-2|TRBV6-1|.|.
CASSEVARGPSNYGYTF
TGTGCCAGCAGTGAAGTAGCCAGGGGCCCCTCTAACTATGGCTACACCTTC
>TRBJ1-1|TRBV19|.|.
CASSSGGNTEAFF
TGTGCCAGTAGTTCAGGTGGGAACACTGAAGCTTTCTTT
>TRBJ1-4|TRBV15|TRBD1|.
CATSGDRPGEKLFF
TGTGCCACCAGCGGGGACAGGCCGGGTGAAAAACTGTTTTTT
>TRBJ2-4|TRBV11-2|.|.
CASSLVAGSDIQYF
TGTGCCAGCAGCTTAGTTGCAGGGTCAGACATTCAGTACTTC
>TRBJ1-2|TRBV2|TRBD1|.
CASSSTTGLAGYTF
TGTGCCAGCAGTTCCACGACAGGGCTGGCAGGCTACACCTTC
>TRBJ1-5|TRBV6-2/TRBV6-3|.|once
CASSPRQEGQPQHF
TGTGCCAGCAGTCCCCGACAGGAAGGTCAGCCCCAGCATTTT
>TRBJ2-3|TRBV5-1|TRBD1|once
CASSRGFGQGSTDTQYF
TGCGCCAGCAGCCGGGGGTTCGGACAGGGAAGCACAGATACGCAGTATTTT
>TRBJ1-2|TRBV6-5|.|.
CASSYSADLGGYTF
TGTGCCAGCAGTTACTCGGCAGATTTGGGCGGCTACACCTTC
>TRBJ1-4|TRBV2|.|.
CASSDQEKLFF
TGTGCCAGCAGTGACCAGGAAAAACTGTTTTTT
>TRBJ2-1|TRBV5-6|.|once
CASSLADNEQFF
TGTGCCAGCAGCTTGGCCGACAATGAGCAGTTCTTC
>TRBJ2-1|TRBV2|.|.
CASSEGLSSYNEQFF
TGTGCCAGCAGTGAAGGACTAAGCTCCTACAATGAGCAGTTCTTC
>TRBJ2-3|TRBV5-4|TRBD2|once
CASSQTSGITDTQYF
TGTGCCAGCAGCCAGACTAGCGGGATAACAGATACGCAGTATTTT
>TRBJ1-2|TRBV7-2|TRBD1|.
CASSPGTEVRDGYTF
TGTGCCAGCAGCCCCGGGACAGAAGTACGTGATGGCTACACCTTC
>TRBJ2-7|TRBV4-1|.|.
CASSLTIYYEQYF
TGCGCCAGCAGCCTTACGATCTACTACGAGCAGTACTTC
>TRBJ1-4|TRBV5-6|.|.
CASSNDFRGEKLFF
TGTGCCAGCAGCAACGACTTCCGGGGTGAAAAACTGTTTTTT
>TRBJ1-6|TRBV6-5|TRBD1|few
CASSYQGQGNSPLHF
TGTGCCAGCAGTTATCAGGGACAGGGCAATTCACCCCTCCACTTT
>TRBJ2-7|TRBV20-1|TRBD1|.
CSASRPQGAHYEQYF
TGCAGTGCTAGTAGGCCCCAGGGGGCCCACTACGAGCAGTACTTC
>TRBJ2-1|TRBV5-1|.|.
CASSLALSSYNEQFF
TGCGCCAGCAGCTTGGCCCTGAGCTCCTACAATGAGCAGTTCTTC
>TRBJ1-5|TRBV19|.|.
CASAGTWSQPQHF
TGTGCCAGCGCCGGGACATGGAGTCAGCCCCAGCATTTT
>TRBJ2-1|TRBV5-4|TRBD1|.
CASSLRTGGYNEQFF
TGTGCCAGCAGCTTAAGGACAGGGGGGTACAATGAGCAGTTCTTC
>TRBJ1-2|TRBV5-1|.|.
CASSPGGGKHGYTF
TGCGCCAGCAGCCCGGGCGGAGGGAAGCATGGCTACACCTTC
>TRBJ1-2|TRBV30|.|.
CAWSVRSKSYGYTF
TGTGCCTGGAGTGTACGATCGAAGAGCTATGGCTACACCTTC
>TRBJ1-2|TRBV6-5|TRBD1|.
CASSPSSGGLGYTF
TGTGCCAGCAGTCCGTCGTCAGGGGGCTTAGGCTACACCTTC
>TRBJ1-5|TRBV7-8|TRBD1|.
CASSRTGDQPQHF
TGTGCCAGCAGCAGGACAGGGGATCAGCCCCAGCATTTT
>TRBJ2-5|TRBV5-1|.|.
CASSRPGIAVQETQYF
TGCGCCAGCAGCCGACCCGGGATAGCGGTACAAGAGACCCAGTACTTC
>TRBJ2-7|TRBV13|.|.
CASSNRVASYEQYF
TGTGCCAGCAGCAACAGGGTTGCGTCCTACGAGCAGTACTTC
>TRBJ2-5|TRBV30|TRBD2|.
CAWSVGASGSSETQYF
TGTGCCTGGAGTGTGGGGGCTAGCGGGTCTTCGGAGACCCAGTACTTC
>TRBJ2-1|TRBV5-1|.|.
CASSLGAITGFGNEQFF
TGCGCCAGCAGCTTGGGGGCCATTACAGGGTTCGGGAATGAGCAGTTCTTC
>TRBJ1-1|TRBV6-2/TRBV6-3|.|.
CASSPLTQMNTEAFF
TGTGCCAGCAGCCCGTTGACACAAATGAACACTGAAGCTTTCTTT
>TRBJ1-1|TRBV6-5|TRBD1|.
CASWDRDTEAFF
TGTGCCAGTTGGGACAGGGACACTGAAGCTTTCTTT
>TRBJ2-1|TRBV27|TRBD2|.
CASKTSGLYNEQFF
TGTGCCAGCAAAACTAGCGGTTTGTACAATGAGCAGTTCTTC
>TRBJ2-2|TRBV6-5|.|.
CASSQTNTGELFF
TGTGCCAGCAGCCAGACGAACACCGGGGAGCTGTTTTTT
>TRBJ1-1|TRBV7-8|.|.
CASSKGDMNTEAFF
TGTGCCAGCAGCAAGGGGGATATGAACACTGAAGCTTTCTTT
>TRBJ1-1|TRBV25-1|TRBD1|.
CASSESLGTGLNTEAFF
TGTGCCAGCAGTGAATCCTTGGGGACAGGGCTGAACACTGAAGCTTTCTTT
>TRBJ1-5|TRBV6-6|TRBD1|once
CASSYEVTGGNQPQHF
TGTGCCAGCAGTTACGAGGTGACAGGGGGCAATCAGCCCCAGCATTTT